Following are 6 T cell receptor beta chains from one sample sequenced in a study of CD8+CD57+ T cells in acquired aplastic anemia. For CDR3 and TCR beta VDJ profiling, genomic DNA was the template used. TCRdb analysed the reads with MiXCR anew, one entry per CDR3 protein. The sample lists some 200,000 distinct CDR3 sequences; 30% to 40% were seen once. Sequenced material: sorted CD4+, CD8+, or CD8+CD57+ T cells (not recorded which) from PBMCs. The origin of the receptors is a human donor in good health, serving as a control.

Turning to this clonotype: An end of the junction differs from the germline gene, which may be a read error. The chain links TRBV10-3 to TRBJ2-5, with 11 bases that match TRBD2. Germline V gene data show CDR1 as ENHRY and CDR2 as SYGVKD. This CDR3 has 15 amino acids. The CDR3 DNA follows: TGTGCCAGCAGTTTACTGCTAGCGGGGGGTGAGACCCAGTACTTC. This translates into CASSLLLAGGETQYF.

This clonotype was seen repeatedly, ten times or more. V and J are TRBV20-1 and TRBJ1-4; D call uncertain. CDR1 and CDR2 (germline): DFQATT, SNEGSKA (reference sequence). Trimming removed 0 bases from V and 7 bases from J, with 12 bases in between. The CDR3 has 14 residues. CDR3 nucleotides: TGCAGTGCTAGAGATCTGAGGATCGGTGAAAAACTGTTTTTT. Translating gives CSARDLRIGEKLFF.

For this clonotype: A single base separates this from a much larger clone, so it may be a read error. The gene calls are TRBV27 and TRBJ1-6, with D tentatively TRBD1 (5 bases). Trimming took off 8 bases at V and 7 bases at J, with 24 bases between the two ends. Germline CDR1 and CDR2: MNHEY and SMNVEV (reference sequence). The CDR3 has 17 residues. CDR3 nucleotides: TGTGCCAGCCGTCCCCTCCCGACAGATCCCTCGAATTCACCCCTCCACTTT. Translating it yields CASRPLPTDPSNSPLHF.

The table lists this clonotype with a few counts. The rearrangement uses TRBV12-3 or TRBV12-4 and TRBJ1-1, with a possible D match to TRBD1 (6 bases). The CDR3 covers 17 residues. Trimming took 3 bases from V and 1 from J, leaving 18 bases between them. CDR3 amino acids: CASSLDEWGPPNTEAFF. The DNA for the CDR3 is TGTGCCAGCAGTTTGGATGAGTGGGGGCCGCCGAACACTGAAGCTTTCTTT.

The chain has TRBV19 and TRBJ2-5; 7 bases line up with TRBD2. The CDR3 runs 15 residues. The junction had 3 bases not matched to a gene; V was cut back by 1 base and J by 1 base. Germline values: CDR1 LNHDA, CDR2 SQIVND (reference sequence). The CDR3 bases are TGTGCCAGTAGTATAGTGGGGGGGGGCCAAGAGACCCAGTACTTC. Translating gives CASSIVGGGQETQYF.

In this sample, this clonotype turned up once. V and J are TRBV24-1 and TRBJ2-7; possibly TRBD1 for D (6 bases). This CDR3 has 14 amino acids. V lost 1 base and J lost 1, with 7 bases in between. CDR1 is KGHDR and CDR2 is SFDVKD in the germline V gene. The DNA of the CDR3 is TGTGCCACCAGTGATTTCAGGGGATCCTACGAGCAGTACTTC. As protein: CATSDFRGSYEQYF.